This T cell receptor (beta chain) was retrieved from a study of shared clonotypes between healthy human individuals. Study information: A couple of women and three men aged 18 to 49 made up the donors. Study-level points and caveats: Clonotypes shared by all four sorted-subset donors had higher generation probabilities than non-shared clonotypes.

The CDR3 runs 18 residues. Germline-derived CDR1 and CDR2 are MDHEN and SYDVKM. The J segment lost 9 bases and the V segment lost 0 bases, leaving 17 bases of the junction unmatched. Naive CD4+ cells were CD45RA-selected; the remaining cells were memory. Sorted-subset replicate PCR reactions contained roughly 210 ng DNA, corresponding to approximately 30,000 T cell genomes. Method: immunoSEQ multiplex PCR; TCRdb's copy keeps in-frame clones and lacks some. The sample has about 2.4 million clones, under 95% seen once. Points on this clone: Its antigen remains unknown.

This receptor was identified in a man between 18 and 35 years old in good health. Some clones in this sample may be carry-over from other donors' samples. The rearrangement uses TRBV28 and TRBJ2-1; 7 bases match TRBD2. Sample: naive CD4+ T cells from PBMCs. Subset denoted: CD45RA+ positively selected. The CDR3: CASSLCNPLRREMCEQFF. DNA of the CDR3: TGTGCCAGCAGTTTATGCAACCCCCTGCGGCGGGAGATGTGTGAGCAGTTCTTC.